This passage covers 8 T cell receptor beta chains from one sample sequenced in a study of cytomegalovirus exposure and HLA in healthy donors. The PCR used 60 Vbeta and 13 Jbeta primers. TCRdb keeps only in-frame clones here, not all; method: immunoSEQ multiplex PCR. The data show under 50,000 clones, with roughly 90% seen just once and 8% held by the top ten. The source material was PBMCs. The receptor source for this set is a woman aged 40 to 50 in good health and CMV-seropositive.

This clone occurred a few times. The chain recombines TRBV6-1 with TRBJ2-7; 7 positions agree with TRBD1. Per the germline V gene, CDR1 is MNHNS and CDR2 is SASEGT. Germline trimming cut 4 bases from V and 4 bases from J; bases unmatched to any gene: 13. The CDR3 length is 16 residues. CDR3 in DNA: TGTGCCAGCAGTGGAACTGTCAGGGGGTACACATACGAGCAGTACTTC. It is translated as CASSGTVRGYTYEQYF.

The gene calls are TRBV15 and TRBJ1-6; D possibly corresponds to TRBD1 (6 bases). V dropped 2 bases and J dropped 6 bases, with 14 bases sitting between them. The CDR3 is 16 residues long. CDR1 is LNHNV, CDR2 YYDKDF, per germline (reference sequence). The CDR3 spells CATSRRPIQGNSPLHF. The CDR3 DNA reads TGTGCCACCAGCAGAAGGCCGATACAGGGTAATTCACCCCTCCACTTT.

The chain combines TRBV7-6 with TRBJ2-5; 15 nucleotides agree with TRBD2. Losses at the gene ends were 3 bases for V and 2 bases for J; bases not matched to a gene: 13. CDR1 and CDR2 from the germline V gene are SGHVS and FNYEAQ. The CDR3 totals 20 residues. The CDR3 spells CASSLEPPGTSGGLQETQYF. For the CDR3, the DNA is TGTGCCAGCAGCTTGGAGCCGCCCGGGACTAGCGGGGGGTTACAAGAGACCCAGTACTTC.

The rearrangement links TRBV6-1 to TRBJ2-7; TRBD1 might be the D (6 bases). Germline V CDR1 and CDR2: MNHNS, SASEGT. The CDR3 runs to 14 residues. V was trimmed by 0 bases and J by 3 bases, leaving 9 bases between them. The CDR3 nucleotides read TGTGCCAGCAGTGAAGCGACAGGATTCTACGAGCAGTACTTC. Amino acids: CASSEATGFYEQYF.

This rearrangement joins TRBV5-6 to TRBJ1-1; 7 bases match TRBD1. The trim removed 4 bases at V and 4 bases at J, leaving 7 bases unmatched. Germline V gene data show CDR1 as SGHDT and CDR2 as YYEEEE. The CDR3 length is 14 residues. CDR3 loop: CASSPLGTATEAFF. CDR3 sequence (DNA): TGTGCCAGCAGCCCCCTTGGGACAGCCACTGAAGCTTTCTTT.

The gene calls are TRBV6-1 and TRBJ2-2, with D possibly TRBD1 on 5 matching bases. Germline V lookup: CDR1 MNHNS, CDR2 SASEGT. Trimming stripped 8 bases from V and 5 bases from J, with 9 bases between. This CDR3 has 12 residues. The CDR3 is CASDRGTGELFF. In nucleotides, the CDR3 is TGTGCCAGCGATAGGGGTACCGGGGAGCTGTTTTTT.

This sequence joins TRBV11-1 and TRBJ2-7; TRBD1 aligns across 8 bases. The germline V gene has CDR1 SGHAT and CDR2 FQDESV (reference sequence). This CDR3 spans 14 amino acids. V was clipped by 3 bases and J by 9 bases; unmatched bases: 10. CDR3 coding DNA: TGTGCCAGCAGCTTTGACAGGGGCCTTACGGGGCAGTACTTC. Translation gives CASSFDRGLTGQYF.

The chain couples TRBV20-1 to TRBJ2-3, with D uncertain. The CDR3 runs 10 residues. CDR1 and CDR2 (germline): DFQATT, SNEGSKA (reference sequence). Trimming pared 6 bases from V and 6 bases from J, leaving 7 bases between. In DNA, the CDR3 is TGCAGTGCCCGTATGGATACGCAGTATTTT. This gives the protein CSARMDTQYF.